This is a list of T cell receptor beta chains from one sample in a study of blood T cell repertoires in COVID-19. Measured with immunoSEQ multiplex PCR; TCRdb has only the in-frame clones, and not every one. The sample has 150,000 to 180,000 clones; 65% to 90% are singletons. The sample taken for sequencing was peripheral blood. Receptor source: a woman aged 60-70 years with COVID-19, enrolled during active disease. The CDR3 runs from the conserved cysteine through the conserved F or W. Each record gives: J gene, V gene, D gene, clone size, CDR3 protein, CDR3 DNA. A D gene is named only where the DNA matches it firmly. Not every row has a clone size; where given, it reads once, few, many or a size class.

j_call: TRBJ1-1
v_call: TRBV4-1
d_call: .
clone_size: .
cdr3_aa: CASSQVNMGFMVNTEAFF
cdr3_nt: TGCGCCAGCAGCCAAGTGAACATGGGCTTTATGGTGAACACTGAAGCTTTCTTT

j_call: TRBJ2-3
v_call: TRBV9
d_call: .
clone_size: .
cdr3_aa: CASSVGAGRNSDTQYF
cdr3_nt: TGTGCCAGCAGCGTTGGCGCGGGGCGCAACTCAGATACGCAGTATTTT

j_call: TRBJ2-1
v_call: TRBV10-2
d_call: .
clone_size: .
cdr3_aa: CASSESGPGLEEFF
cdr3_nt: TGCGCCAGCAGTGAGTCGGGCCCGGGGTTGGAGGAGTTCTTC

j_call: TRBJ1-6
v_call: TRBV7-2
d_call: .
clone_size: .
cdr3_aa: CASSPRAGNSYNSPLHF
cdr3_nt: TGTGCCAGCAGTCCACGGGCAGGGAACTCCTATAATTCACCCCTCCACTTT

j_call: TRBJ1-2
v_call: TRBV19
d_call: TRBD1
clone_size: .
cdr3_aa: CASSTRTTGFHGYTF
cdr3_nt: TGTGCCAGTAGTACCCGGACGACAGGGTTTCATGGCTACACCTTC

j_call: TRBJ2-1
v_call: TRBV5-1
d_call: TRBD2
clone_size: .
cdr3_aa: CASTRTSGSNEQFF
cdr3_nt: TGCGCCAGCACTCGGACTAGCGGGAGTAATGAGCAGTTCTTC

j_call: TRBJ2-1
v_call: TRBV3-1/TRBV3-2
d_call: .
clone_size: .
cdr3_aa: CASSLGLQRNEQFF
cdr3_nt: TGTGCCAGCAGCCTGGGACTCCAACGCAATGAGCAGTTCTTC

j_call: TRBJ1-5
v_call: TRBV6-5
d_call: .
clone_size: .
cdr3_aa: CASPKAREGNQPQHF
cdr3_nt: TGTGCCAGCCCCAAGGCTAGGGAGGGCAATCAGCCCCAGCATTTT

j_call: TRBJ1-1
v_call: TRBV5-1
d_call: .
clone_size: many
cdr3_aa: CASRREQDTEAFF
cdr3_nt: TGCGCCAGCAGACGGGAGCAGGACACTGAAGCTTTCTTT

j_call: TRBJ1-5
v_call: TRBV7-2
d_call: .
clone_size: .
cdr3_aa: CASSLRGSGQPQHF
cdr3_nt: TGTGCCAGCAGCTTAAGGGGGTCGGGTCAGCCCCAGCATTTT

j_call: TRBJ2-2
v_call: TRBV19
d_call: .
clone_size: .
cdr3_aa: CASSTMDSPTGELFF
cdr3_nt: TGTGCCAGTAGTACAATGGACAGTCCCACCGGGGAGCTGTTTTTT

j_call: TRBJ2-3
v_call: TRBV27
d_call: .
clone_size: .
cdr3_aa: CASSQGAGPGGYTQYF
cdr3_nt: TGTGCCAGCAGTCAGGGTGCAGGGCCCGGGGGATATACGCAGTATTTT

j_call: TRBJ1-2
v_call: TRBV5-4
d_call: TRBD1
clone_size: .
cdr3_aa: CASRTGVGGNYGYTF
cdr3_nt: TGTGCCAGCAGGACAGGGGTAGGAGGAAACTATGGCTACACCTTC

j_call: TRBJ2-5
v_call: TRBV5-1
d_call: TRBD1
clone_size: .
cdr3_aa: CASSWMGQGTETQYF
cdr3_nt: TGCGCCAGCAGCTGGATGGGACAGGGAACGGAGACCCAGTACTTC

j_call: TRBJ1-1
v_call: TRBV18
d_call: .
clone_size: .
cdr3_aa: CASSPSELLEAFF
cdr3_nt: TGTGCCAGCTCACCGAGCGAGCTACTGGAAGCTTTCTTT

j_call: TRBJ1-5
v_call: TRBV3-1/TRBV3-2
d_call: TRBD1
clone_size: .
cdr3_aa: CASSRTGPDQPQHF
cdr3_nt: TGTGCCAGCAGCCGGACAGGCCCCGATCAGCCCCAGCATTTT

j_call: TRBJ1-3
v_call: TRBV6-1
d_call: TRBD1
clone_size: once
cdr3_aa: CASSEGQGRNTIYF
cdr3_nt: TGTGCCAGCAGTGAAGGACAGGGAAGAAACACCATATATTTT

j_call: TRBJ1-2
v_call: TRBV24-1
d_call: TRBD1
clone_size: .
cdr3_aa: CATSDWDRSYGYTF
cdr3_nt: TGTGCCACCAGTGATTGGGACAGGTCCTATGGCTACACCTTC

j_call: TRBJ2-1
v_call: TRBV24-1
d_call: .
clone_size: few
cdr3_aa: CATSDPGPGDNEQFF
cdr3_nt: TGTGCCACCAGTGACCCGGGGCCGGGGGACAATGAGCAGTTCTTC

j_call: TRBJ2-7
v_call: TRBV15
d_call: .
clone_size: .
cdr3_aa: CATSPERVSYEQYF
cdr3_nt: TGTGCCACCAGTCCCGAGCGGGTCTCCTACGAGCAGTACTTC

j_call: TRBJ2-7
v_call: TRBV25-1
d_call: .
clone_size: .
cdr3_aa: CASSRGAGTVGYEQYF
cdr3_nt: TGTGCCAGCAGTAGAGGGGCGGGGACCGTCGGGTACGAGCAGTACTTC

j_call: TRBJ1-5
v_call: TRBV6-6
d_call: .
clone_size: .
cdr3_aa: CASSYSGGMTNQPQHF
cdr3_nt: TGTGCCAGCAGTTACTCAGGAGGGATGACCAATCAGCCCCAGCATTTT

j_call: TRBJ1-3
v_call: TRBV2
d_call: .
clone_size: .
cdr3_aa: CASSVDSSGNTIYF
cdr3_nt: TGTGCCAGCAGTGTAGACAGCTCTGGAAACACCATATATTTT

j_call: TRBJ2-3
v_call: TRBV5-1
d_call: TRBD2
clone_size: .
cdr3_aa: CASKKGREGPLRDTQYF
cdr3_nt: TGCGCCAGCAAAAAAGGACGGGAGGGGCCCCTCCGAGATACGCAGTATTTT

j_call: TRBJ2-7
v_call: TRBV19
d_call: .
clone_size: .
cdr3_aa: CASSIDKSHRASEQYF
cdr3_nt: TGTGCCAGTAGTATAGATAAGTCGCACAGGGCCTCCGAGCAGTACTTC

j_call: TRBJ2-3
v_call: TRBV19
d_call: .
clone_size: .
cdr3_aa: CASSPNRVRTDTQYF
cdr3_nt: TGTGCCAGTAGTCCCAACAGGGTTCGCACAGATACGCAGTATTTT

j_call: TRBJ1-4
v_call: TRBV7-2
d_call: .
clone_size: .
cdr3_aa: CASSLYVNEKLFF
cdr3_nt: TGTGCCAGCAGCCTCTACGTTAATGAAAAACTGTTTTTT

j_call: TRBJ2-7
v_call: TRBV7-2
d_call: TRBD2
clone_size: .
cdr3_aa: CASSSLSFREGRYEQYF
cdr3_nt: TGTGCCAGCAGCTCTCTTAGCTTCCGGGAGGGCCGTTACGAGCAGTACTTC

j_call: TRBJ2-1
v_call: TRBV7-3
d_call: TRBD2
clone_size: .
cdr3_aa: CASSLGLANEQFF
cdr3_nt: TGTGCCAGCAGCTTGGGACTAGCAAATGAGCAGTTCTTC

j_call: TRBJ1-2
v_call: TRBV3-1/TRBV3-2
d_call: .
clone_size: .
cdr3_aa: CASSPFGGRGGYTF
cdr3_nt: TGTGCCAGCAGCCCCTTTGGGGGGAGGGGTGGCTACACCTTC

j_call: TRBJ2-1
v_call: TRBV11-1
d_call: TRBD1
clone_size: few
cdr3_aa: CASTDPGQDSYNEQFF
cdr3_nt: TGTGCCAGCACCGACCCTGGACAGGACTCCTACAATGAGCAGTTCTTC